This T cell receptor beta chain was observed in a study of radiotherapy plus CTLA-4 blockade in lung cancer. The protocol was immunoSEQ multiplex PCR, while the TCRdb copy is restricted to in-frame clones and leaves out a portion. The sample has fewer than 95,000 clones; 83% are singletons. This CDR3 spans 15 amino acids. With 4 bases clipped from V and 5 bases from J, the junction kept 8 bases outside the gene matches. From germline, CDR1 is MDHEN and CDR2 SYDVKM. This chain joins TRBV28 and TRBJ2-1; TRBD2 matches at 7 bases. The receptor was isolated from a human donor with non-small cell lung cancer who had stable disease on radiotherapy plus ipilimumab. This material consisted of peripheral blood, taken from a patient treated with radiotherapy plus ipilimumab. The CDR3 DNA sequence: TGTGCCAGCAGTTCCGGGGTAGCGGGTAACAATGAGCAGTTCTTC. Translated: CASSSGVAGNNEQFF.